The 22 T cell receptor beta chains in this list originate from one sample, sequenced in a study of blood T cell repertoires in COVID-19. Method: immunoSEQ multiplex PCR; TCRdb's copy keeps in-frame clones and lacks some. Here the sample spans about 180,000 clones, 86% being singletons. The sequenced sample was PBMCs or T cells enriched from blood (not recorded which). Receptors were obtained from a young woman who had recovered from COVID-19.

This chain joins TRBV5-1 and TRBJ2-1, with 8 bases identical to TRBD1. Looked up from germline, CDR1 is SGHRS and CDR2 is YFSETQ. Unmatched junction bases numbered 5, after V lost 0 bases and J lost 6 bases. The CDR3 extends over 15 amino acids. CDR3 nucleotide sequence: TGCGCCAGCAGCTTGGCGACAGGGGTCCGCAATGAGCAGTTCTTC. This encodes CASSLATGVRNEQFF.

This chain uses TRBV28 with TRBJ1-1; 7 positions match TRBD1. The CDR3 runs 18 residues. The V and J ends lost 2 bases and 4 bases, in that order; junction bases with no gene match: 16. Germline V gives CDR1 MDHEN, CDR2 SYDVKM. The CDR3 loop reads CASSLGWDSKSQATEAFF. CDR3 nucleotides: TGTGCCAGCAGTTTAGGGTGGGACAGTAAAAGCCAGGCCACTGAAGCTTTCTTT.

This rearrangement joins TRBV7-2 to TRBJ2-2; 9 bases line up with TRBD2. J was trimmed by 4 bases and V by 4 bases; bases with no gene match: 4. The CDR3 contains 15 residues. CDR1 is SGHTA and CDR2 is FQGNSA in the germline V gene. The CDR3 is CASSWTSVRTGELFF. CDR3 in DNA: TGTGCCAGCAGCTGGACTAGCGTTCGCACCGGGGAGCTGTTTTTT.

As to this clone: Distinct nucleotide sequences in the sample also encode this CDR3. The chain joins TRBV20-1 to TRBJ1-5, with no clear D. Germline lookup yields CDR1 DFQATT and CDR2 SNEGSKA (reference sequence). This CDR3 has 12 amino acids. V was pared by 3 bases and J by 0 bases, with 3 bases between. CDR3 DNA sequence: TGCAGTGCTAGTTATAGCAATCAGCCCCAGCATTTT. Translating it yields CSASYSNQPQHF.

The gene calls are TRBV11-2 and TRBJ2-7, with TRBD2 matching over 11 bases. The CDR3 sequence is 17 residues long. The germline V gene has CDR1 SGHAT and CDR2 FQNNGV. The trim removed 0 bases at V and 4 bases at J, leaving 8 bases unmatched. The CDR3: CASSLEATIAGGYEQYF. The CDR3 nucleotides are TGTGCCAGCAGCTTAGAGGCGACTATAGCGGGAGGGTACGAGCAGTACTTC.

The chain employs TRBV5-6 and TRBJ2-7; 9 bases align to TRBD1. V lost 0 bases, J lost 4 bases, and 8 bases stayed unmatched. CDR1 is SGHDT and CDR2 is YYEEEE in the germline V gene. The CDR3 spans 16 residues. The CDR3 here is CASSLGGQGLRYEQYF. In nucleotides, the CDR3 is TGTGCCAGCAGCTTGGGGGGACAGGGCTTAAGGTACGAGCAGTACTTC.

With regard to this clone: Its ends do not fully match the called genes, so a read error is possible. This chain joins TRBV24-1 and TRBJ2-3; 7 bases match TRBD2. The length of the CDR3 is 14 residues. CDR1 is KGHDR, CDR2 SFDVKD, per germline. CDR3 residues: CETERGRAIDTQYF. CDR3 DNA: TGCGAAACCGAGAGAGGGAGGGCAATAGATACGCAGTATTTT.

This clone was seen a single time. The chain carries TRBV10-1 and TRBJ2-7; possibly TRBD1 for D (6 bases). The CDR3 consists of 16 residues. Germline loops: CDR1 WNHNN, CDR2 SYGVQD (reference sequence). Trimming stripped 2 bases from V and 3 bases from J, with 17 bases between. CDR3 nucleotide sequence: TGCGCCAGCAGTGAGAATCCAGGGGCGTGGGGCTACGAGCAGTACTTC. Encoded protein: CASSENPGAWGYEQYF.

J is TRBJ2-7 and V is TRBV7-9; 8 nucleotides line up with TRBD1. Germline trimming cut 1 base from V and 4 bases from J; bases unmatched to any gene: 12. Germline lookup yields CDR1 SEHNR and CDR2 FQNEAQ (reference sequence). This CDR3 comprises 17 residues. The CDR3 DNA follows: TGTGCCAGCAGCTTAGTCCGGGGGACAGGATTTCCTTACGAGCAGTACTTC. This encodes CASSLVRGTGFPYEQYF.

The chain has TRBV11-2 and TRBJ2-7; maybe TRBD1 (6 bases). The CDR3 runs 15 residues. V was pared by 5 bases and J by 0 bases, with 14 bases between. In germline, CDR1 is SGHAT, CDR2 FQNNGV. The DNA for the CDR3 is TGTGCCAGCAGCATCGGACAGATCCTCTCCTACGAGCAGTACTTC. Translating it yields CASSIGQILSYEQYF.

The CDR3 here is CAISERAGGDTGELFF. CDR3 nucleotides: TGTGCCATCAGTGAGAGGGCAGGGGGCGACACCGGGGAGCTGTTTTTT. This chain connects TRBV10-3 to TRBJ2-2; 8 bases agree with TRBD1. The CDR3 has 16 residues. Germline trimming cut 2 bases from V and 3 bases from J; bases unmatched to any gene: 5. Germline CDR1 ENHRY, CDR2 SYGVKD.

There are a few counts of this clone. This sequence joins TRBV2 and TRBJ2-2; 9 bases align to TRBD2. Germline V gives CDR1 SNHLY, CDR2 FYNNEI. The CDR3 totals 18 residues. Trimming at V came to 0 bases and at J to 2 bases, leaving 7 bases not matched to a gene. CDR3 nucleotide sequence: TGTGCCAGCAGTGAAGCGCCCCCAGCGGGAGGAAACACCGGGGAGCTGTTTTTT. It is translated as CASSEAPPAGGNTGELFF.

The V gene is TRBV28, the J gene TRBJ1-3; the match to TRBD1 covers 7 bases. Germline V gives CDR1 MDHEN, CDR2 SYDVKM. Losses at the gene ends were 5 bases for V and 4 bases for J; bases not matched to a gene: 2. The CDR3 sequence is 13 residues long. The CDR3 protein is CASSGTDGNTIYF. CDR3 DNA: TGTGCCAGCAGTGGGACAGACGGAAACACCATATATTTT.

The chain couples TRBV19 to TRBJ1-5; 8 bases fit TRBD1. This CDR3 comprises 17 residues. V lost 5 bases to trimming and J lost 0 bases; unmatched junction nucleotides: 9. Germline values: CDR1 LNHDA, CDR2 SQIVND (reference sequence). In DNA form, the CDR3 reads TGTGCCAGTAGTCCCTTTTCAGGGGGCCGTAGCAATCAGCCCCAGCATTTT. Translated: CASSPFSGGRSNQPQHF.

This clone turned up a few times. The chain recombines TRBV2 with TRBJ1-1, with 8 bases lining up with TRBD1. Germline CDR1 reads SNHLY; CDR2 reads FYNNEI. The CDR3 spans 12 residues. V trimming: 8 bases; J trimming: 7 bases; junction bases outside the gene matches: 6. DNA of the CDR3: TGTGCCAGCCGTACAGGGGGGAGTGAAGCTTTCTTT. Residues: CASRTGGSEAFF.

This chain uses TRBV27 with TRBJ2-5; D is undetermined. The CDR3 is made up of 15 amino acids. V dropped 7 bases and J dropped 0 bases, with 15 bases sitting between them. Germline values: CDR1 MNHEY, CDR2 SMNVEV (reference sequence). This CDR3 reads CASTLADTHQETQYF. CDR3 DNA sequence: TGTGCCAGCACCCTTGCTGACACCCACCAAGAGACCCAGTACTTC.

This chain connects TRBV11-2 to TRBJ2-1, with 7 bases matching TRBD2. Looked up from germline, CDR1 is SGHAT and CDR2 is FQNNGV. CDR3 length: 15 residues. With V trimmed by 3 bases and J by 9 bases, 11 bases remained unmatched. The CDR3 protein is CASSFPLAGAGEQFF. The DNA of the CDR3 is TGTGCCAGCAGCTTCCCCTTGGCGGGAGCCGGTGAGCAGTTCTTC.

V and J are TRBV7-8 and TRBJ2-1; 9 bases align to TRBD2. The CDR3 runs 19 residues. Germline CDR1 reads SGHVS; CDR2 reads FQNEAQ. Trimming took 1 base from V and 8 from J; bases not matched to a gene: 18. CDR3 protein: CASSLVPSLVPAGGDEQFF. CDR3 bases: TGTGCCAGCAGCTTAGTTCCTTCGTTGGTACCAGCGGGAGGCGATGAGCAGTTCTTC.

The chain joins TRBV24-1 to TRBJ1-2; 7 nucleotides match TRBD1. This CDR3 is 14 amino acids long. The V segment lost 3 bases and the J segment 8 bases; nucleotides outside the gene matches: 8. Germline CDR1 is KGHDR and CDR2 is SFDVKD. CDR3 in DNA: TGTGCCACCAGTGATAGACAGGGCTCCGGGGGCTACACCTTC. It translates to CATSDRQGSGGYTF.

This chain uses TRBV30 with TRBJ1-2; D might be TRBD1 (6 bases). Looked up from germline, CDR1 is GTSNPN and CDR2 is SVGIG (reference sequence). The CDR3 contains 15 residues. The V gene lost 1 base and the J gene lost 0 bases, with 12 bases spanning the gap. CDR3 in amino acids: CAWSDRGWSNYGYTF. The CDR3 region has the DNA TGTGCCTGGAGTGATAGGGGGTGGTCTAACTATGGCTACACCTTC. Drawing the rest from reference TRBV30 and TRBJ1-2, the complete variable domain is SQTIHQWPATLVQPVGSPLSLECTVEGTSNPNLYWYRQAAGRGLQLLFYSVGIGQISSEVPQNLSASRPQDRQFILSSKKLLLSDSGFYLCAWSDRGWSNYGYTFGSGTRLTVV.

The rearrangement joins TRBV4-2 to TRBJ1-3; TRBD1 aligns across 7 bases. The V and J ends lost 0 bases and 0 bases, in that order; junction bases with no gene match: 8. This CDR3 is 18 amino acids long. The germline gives CDR1 LGHNA, CDR2 YNFKEQ. CDR3 loop: CASSQDTPDRSSGNTIYF. Written as DNA, the CDR3 is TGTGCCAGCAGCCAAGATACTCCGGACAGGAGCTCTGGAAACACCATATATTTT.

The rearrangement joins TRBV5-4 to TRBJ1-4; D perhaps matches TRBD1 (5 bases). Germline-derived CDR1 and CDR2 are SGHNT and YYREEE (reference sequence). CDR3 length equals 14 residues. Trimming cost V 1 base and J 8 bases, with 12 bases left between them. The CDR3 sequence: CASSLSGDGEKLFF. The CDR3 DNA reads TGTGCCAGCAGCTTGTCGGGGGACGGGGAAAAACTGTTTTTT.